The present entry profiles one T cell receptor beta chain with its context. Antigen specificity is unknown. This sample was taken from a study of response to subunit inactivated influenza vaccine. Points from the study as a whole: Few new T cells, the authors suggested, are recruited by each seasonal influenza vaccination.

Trimming cost V 5 bases and J 0 bases; bases outside gene matches: 5. CDR1 SGHAT and CDR2 FQNNGV come from the germline V gene. The CDR3 is 16 residues long. TCRdb itself ran the RT-PCR reads through MiXCR, one entry per CDR3 protein. The repertoire holds under 950,000 distinct CDR3 sequences, with around 21% as singletons. This chain connects TRBV11-2 to TRBJ2-3, with TRBD2 matching over 10 bases. The sample here was PBMCs from blood, taken more than 4 days after vaccination. The TCR sequence derives from a man aged 45-60 years who received an inactivated influenza vaccine. The CDR3 nucleotides are TGTGCCAGCAGCGTACAGACTAGCGGGAGCACAGATACGCAGTATTTT. It specifies CASSVQTSGSTDTQYF. The variable domain in full, completed from reference TRBV11-2 and TRBJ2-3, reads EAGVAQSPRYKIIEKRQSVAFWCNPISGHATLYWYQQILGQGPKLLIQFQNNGVVDDSQLPKDRFSAERLKGVDSTLKIQPAKLEDSAVYLCASSVQTSGSTDTQYFGPGTRLTVL.